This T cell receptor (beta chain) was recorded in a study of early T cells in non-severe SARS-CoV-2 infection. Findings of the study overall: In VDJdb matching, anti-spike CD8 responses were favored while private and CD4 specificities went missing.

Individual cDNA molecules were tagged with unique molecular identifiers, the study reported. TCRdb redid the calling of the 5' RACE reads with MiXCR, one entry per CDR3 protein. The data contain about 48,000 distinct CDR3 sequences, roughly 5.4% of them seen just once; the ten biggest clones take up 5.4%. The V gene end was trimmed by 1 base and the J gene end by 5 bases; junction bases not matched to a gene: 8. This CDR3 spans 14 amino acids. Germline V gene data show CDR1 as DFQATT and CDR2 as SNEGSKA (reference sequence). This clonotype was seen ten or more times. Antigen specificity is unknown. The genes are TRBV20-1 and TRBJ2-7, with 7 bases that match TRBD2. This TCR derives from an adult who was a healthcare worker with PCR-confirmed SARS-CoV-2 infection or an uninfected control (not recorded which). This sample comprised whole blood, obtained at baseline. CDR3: CSARGPAGRNEQYF. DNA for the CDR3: TGCAGTGCTAGAGGCCCAGCGGGACGGAACGAGCAGTACTTC.